These 5 T cell receptor beta chains came from one sample sequenced in a study of a mutant IDH1 vaccine in newly diagnosed glioma. Their specific antigens are unknown. The table came from immunoSEQ multiplex PCR; TCRdb's copy has only in-frame clones and leaves some out. The table shows about 13,000 clones, with roughly four fifths occurring only once. The time point here: week 47, end of study. It was 300 ug of mutant IDH1 20-mer peptide that made up each vaccine dose, given with topical imiquimod. The sample in question was PBMCs, obtained from a glioma patient whose treatment included an IDH1 peptide vaccine. These receptors were collected from a woman in her 40s with glioma.

The gene calls are TRBV5-1 and TRBJ2-5; a weak D match, TRBD2 (6 bases). The CDR3 contains 13 residues. Germline lookup yields CDR1 SGHRS and CDR2 YFSETQ. V lost 4 bases and J lost 5, with 12 bases in between. CDR3 protein: CASSTSGGETQYF. The CDR3 coding sequence is TGCGCCAGCAGCACTTCCGGAGGGGAGACCCAGTACTTC. The entire variable domain, with the rest obtained from reference TRBV5-1 and TRBJ2-5, is as follows: KAGVTQTPRYLIKTRGQQVTLSCSPISGHRSVSWYQQTPGQGLQFLFEYFSETQRNKGNFPGRFSGRQFSNSRSEMNVSTLELGDSALYLCASSTSGGETQYFGPGTRLLVL.

The chain recombines TRBV11-1 with TRBJ1-4, with 8 bases identical to TRBD1. The CDR3 consists of 15 residues. Trimming cost V 5 bases and J 4 bases; bases outside gene matches: 6. Looked up from germline, CDR1 is SGHAT and CDR2 is FQDESV (reference sequence). CDR3 sequence (DNA): TGTGCCAGCAGCGCAGGGGGCCGGAATAATGAAAAACTGTTTTTT. This translates into CASSAGGRNNEKLFF.

This chain links TRBV11-2 with TRBJ2-1; D possibly corresponds to TRBD2 (6 bases). Germline CDR1 reads SGHAT; CDR2 reads FQNNGV. V shed 5 bases and J shed 6 bases, with 14 bases lying between them. This CDR3 contains 14 residues. The CDR3 DNA follows: TGTGCCAGCAGCGCACGACTAGTTAGCAATGAGCAGTTCTTC. It specifies CASSARLVSNEQFF.

This clone was observed a few times. DNA for the CDR3: TGTGCCAGCAGCGTAGGACAGTATGAGCAGTTCTTC. Encoded protein: CASSVGQYEQFF. The chain couples TRBV9 to TRBJ2-1, with D possibly matching TRBD1 (5 bases). Trimming shortened V by 0 bases and J by 8 bases, and 6 bases separated the two germline ends. Germline assignment: CDR1 SGDLS and CDR2 YYNGEE. The CDR3 sequence is 12 residues long. Complete variable domain (other parts from reference TRBV9 and TRBJ2-1): DSGVTQTPKHLITATGQRVTLRCSPRSGDLSVYWYQQSLDQGLQFLIQYYNGEERAKGNILERFSAQQFPDLHSELNLSSLELGDSALYFCASSVGQYEQFFGPGTRLTVL.

The chain joins TRBV19 to TRBJ1-5, with D possibly being TRBD1 (6 bases). Trimming removed 5 bases at V and 3 bases at J, with 11 bases between. The CDR3 has 14 residues. The germline gives CDR1 LNHDA, CDR2 SQIVND (reference sequence). The DNA for the CDR3 is TGTGCCAGTAGTTACAGGGAAAACAATCAGCCCCAGCATTTT. Amino acids: CASSYRENNQPQHF. The entire variable domain, with the rest obtained from reference TRBV19 and TRBJ1-5, is as follows: DGGITQSPKYLFRKEGQNVTLSCEQNLNHDAMYWYRQDPGQGLRLIYYSQIVNDFQKGDIAEGYSVSREKKESFPLTVTSAQKNPTAFYLCASSYRENNQPQHFGDGTRLSIL.